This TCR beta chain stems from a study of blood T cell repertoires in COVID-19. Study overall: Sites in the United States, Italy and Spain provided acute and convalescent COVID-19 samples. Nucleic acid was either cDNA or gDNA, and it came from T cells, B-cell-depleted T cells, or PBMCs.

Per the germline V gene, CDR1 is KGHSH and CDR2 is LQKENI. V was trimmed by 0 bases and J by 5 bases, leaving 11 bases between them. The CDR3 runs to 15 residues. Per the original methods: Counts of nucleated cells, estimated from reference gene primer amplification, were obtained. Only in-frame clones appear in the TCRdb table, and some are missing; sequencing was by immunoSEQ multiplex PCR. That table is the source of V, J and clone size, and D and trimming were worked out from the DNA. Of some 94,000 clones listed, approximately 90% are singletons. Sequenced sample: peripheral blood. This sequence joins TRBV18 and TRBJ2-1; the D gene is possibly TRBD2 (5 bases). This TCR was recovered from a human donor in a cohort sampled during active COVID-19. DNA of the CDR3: TGTGCCAGCTCACCACCGTCCGGGATTAACAATGAGCAGTTCTTC. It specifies CASSPPSGINNEQFF. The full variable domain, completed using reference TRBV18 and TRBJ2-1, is NAGVMQNPRHLVRRRGQEARLRCSPMKGHSHVYWYRQLPEEGLKFMVYLQKENIIDESGMPKERFSAEFPKEGPSILRIQQVVRGDSAAYFCASSPPSGINNEQFFGPGTRLTVL.